These 15 T cell receptor beta chains came from one sample sequenced in a study of blood T cells in healthy people across ages. Through a sample-barcoded 5' primer and a J-beta primer mix, a second PCR was run for 7 to 11 cycles. Each CDR3 protein gets one entry after TCRdb re-called the 5' RACE reads with MiXCR. This sample has about 780,000 distinct CDR3 sequences; about half occur once, and the top ten carry less than 20%. Sequencing input: blood. These receptors originate from a man older than 75 in good health.

This clonotype was detected only a few times. CDR3 sequence reads: CASSTGRLNQPQHF. The CDR3 DNA follows: TGTGCCAGCAGCACGGGACGTCTCAATCAGCCCCAGCATTTT. The gene calls are TRBV6-2 or TRBV6-3 and TRBJ1-5; maybe TRBD1 (5 bases). Germline CDR1 reads MNHEY; CDR2 reads SVGEGT. The CDR3 contains 14 residues. V lost 6 bases to trimming and J lost 3 bases, with 12 bases between them.

This clonotype was found many times. The chain uses TRBV27 and TRBJ1-2; no clear D. The V gene's germline CDR1 is MNHEY and CDR2 SMNVEV (reference sequence). V was trimmed by 5 bases and J by 3 bases, leaving 16 bases between them. The length of the CDR3 is 15 residues. CDR3 amino acids: CASSPTTRADYGYTF. The DNA for the CDR3 is TGTGCCAGCAGTCCTACCACCCGGGCCGACTATGGCTACACCTTC.

V usage is TRBV3-1 and J usage is TRBJ2-7; D gene unclear. V was trimmed by 4 bases and J by 3 bases, leaving 10 bases between them. The CDR3 is 13 amino acids. CDR1 is LGHDT, CDR2 YNNKEL, per germline (reference sequence). CDR3 amino acids: CASSRLNSYEQYF. The DNA of the CDR3 is TGTGCCAGCAGCCGATTGAATAGCTACGAGCAGTACTTC.

The chain employs TRBV7-9 and TRBJ2-3; no definite D call. In germline, CDR1 is SEHNR, CDR2 FQNEAQ (reference sequence). V was clipped by 6 bases and J by 1 base, with 5 bases between them. This CDR3 is 12 amino acids long. The CDR3 sequence is CASRAGTDTQYF. CDR3 sequence (DNA): TGTGCCAGCAGAGCCGGCACAGATACGCAGTATTTT.

This clonotype has a handful of counts. The chain has TRBV11-3 and TRBJ2-5; TRBD1 agrees at 8 bases. Germline assignment: CDR1 SGHNT and CDR2 YENEEA. This CDR3 is 14 amino acids long. J gave up 4 bases and V 7 bases, and 8 bases lay outside the gene matches. CDR3 nucleotide sequence: TGTGCCAGCAACGACAGGGGTGTACGAGAGACCCAGTACTTC. It translates to CASNDRGVRETQYF.

This clonotype was picked up a small number of times. This rearrangement joins TRBV12-3 or TRBV12-4 to TRBJ1-5; 7 bases match TRBD1. The CDR3 extends over 17 amino acids. V lost 5 bases to trimming and J lost 3 bases; unmatched junction nucleotides: 13. CDR3 bases: TGTGCCAGCAGTCTCCTCCGATACGGGACAGACAATCAGCCCCAGCATTTT. It specifies CASSLLRYGTDNQPQHF.

J is TRBJ2-3 and V is TRBV20-1, with 12 bases identical to TRBD2. V lost 8 bases and J lost 3; bases outside the gene matches: 12. CDR3 length equals 16 residues. Germline V gene data show CDR1 as DFQATT and CDR2 as SNEGSKA (reference sequence). As DNA, the CDR3 is TGCAGTTGGCCTCGACTAGCGGGAGAGGGTACAGATACGCAGTATTTT. Translating it yields CSWPRLAGEGTDTQYF.

The chain recombines TRBV7-2 with TRBJ2-1; 7 positions agree with TRBD2. Germline CDR1 SGHTA, CDR2 FQGNSA. This CDR3 has 14 residues. Unmatched junction bases numbered 6, after V lost 4 bases and J lost 6 bases. The CDR3 loop reads CASSYGGRLNEQFF. The CDR3 nucleotides are TGTGCCAGCAGCTATGGCGGGAGACTCAATGAGCAGTTCTTC.

This clonotype was counted ten times or more. The rearrangement links TRBV7-2 to TRBJ2-5, with TRBD2 identical over 12 bases. CDR1 is SGHTA and CDR2 is FQGNSA in the germline V gene. V lost 5 bases and J lost 3; bases outside the gene matches: 4. This CDR3 is built from 15 residues. The CDR3 nucleotides read TGTGCCAGCAGCCTTCGACTAGCGGGAGAAGAGACCCAGTACTTC. It is translated as CASSLRLAGEETQYF.

V usage is TRBV18 and J usage is TRBJ1-1; D not certain. CDR3 length: 16 amino acids. V was clipped by 0 bases and J by 1 base, with 12 bases between them. Germline V gives CDR1 KGHSH, CDR2 LQKENI. Here the CDR3 reads CASSPPSQVQNTEAFF. CDR3 in DNA: TGTGCCAGCTCACCACCGTCTCAGGTCCAGAACACTGAAGCTTTCTTT. The variable domain in full, with the rest retrieved from reference TRBV18 and TRBJ1-1, is NAGVMQNPRHLVRRRGQEARLRCSPMKGHSHVYWYRQLPEEGLKFMVYLQKENIIDESGMPKERFSAEFPKEGPSILRIQQVVRGDSAAYFCASSPPSQVQNTEAFFGQGTRLTVV.

The count of this clonotype is one. The chain uses TRBV7-6 and TRBJ2-2; 10 positions agree with TRBD1. CDR1 and CDR2 (germline): SGHVS, FNYEAQ. The V and J ends lost 2 bases and 7 bases, in that order; junction bases with no gene match: 7. There are 16 residues in the CDR3. The CDR3 nucleotides are TGTGCCAGCAGCTTAAGGGACAGGGGTTCGGGCGGGGAGCTGTTTTTT. This encodes CASSLRDRGSGGELFF.

Of note for this clonotype: At one end the junction does not follow the germline gene, possibly because of a read error. The genes are TRBV29-1 and TRBJ1-2, with D maybe TRBD1 (5 bases). Germline CDR1 and CDR2: SQVTM and ANQGSEA. The CDR3 spans 13 residues. Here the CDR3 DNA reads TGCAGCGGTGAAACTGACAGCCAGTATGGCTACACCTTC. It is translated as CSGETDSQYGYTF.

Concerning this clonotype: Being one base from a much bigger clone, this may be a read error. This chain links TRBV5-1 with TRBJ2-5, with D unresolved. Germline V lookup: CDR1 SGHRS, CDR2 YFSETQ. V was cut by 5 bases and J by 11 bases, with 22 bases left in between. The CDR3 totals 14 residues. In DNA form, the CDR3 reads TGCGCCAGCAGATCCGGTGAGTGGGTCAATGAGCAGTACTTC. It translates to CASRSGEWVNEQYF.

The genes are TRBV27 and TRBJ2-3; 9 bases are shared with TRBD2. CDR1 and CDR2 from the germline V gene are MNHEY and SMNVEV (reference sequence). V was clipped by 0 bases and J by 5 bases; unmatched bases: 9. The CDR3 is 17 amino acids. The CDR3 region has the DNA TGTGCCAGCAGTTTATCTGGGCTAGCGGGAACTGGAGATACGCAGTATTTT. Its protein is CASSLSGLAGTGDTQYF.

V is TRBV28 and J is TRBJ2-7; perhaps TRBD1 as D (6 bases). V was cut by 5 bases and J by 0 bases, with 14 bases left in between. The CDR3 covers 15 residues. The germline V gene encodes CDR1 MDHEN and CDR2 SYDVKM. The CDR3 loop is CASSRSGQISYEQYF. CDR3 sequence (DNA): TGTGCCAGCAGTCGCTCAGGACAGATCTCCTACGAGCAGTACTTC.